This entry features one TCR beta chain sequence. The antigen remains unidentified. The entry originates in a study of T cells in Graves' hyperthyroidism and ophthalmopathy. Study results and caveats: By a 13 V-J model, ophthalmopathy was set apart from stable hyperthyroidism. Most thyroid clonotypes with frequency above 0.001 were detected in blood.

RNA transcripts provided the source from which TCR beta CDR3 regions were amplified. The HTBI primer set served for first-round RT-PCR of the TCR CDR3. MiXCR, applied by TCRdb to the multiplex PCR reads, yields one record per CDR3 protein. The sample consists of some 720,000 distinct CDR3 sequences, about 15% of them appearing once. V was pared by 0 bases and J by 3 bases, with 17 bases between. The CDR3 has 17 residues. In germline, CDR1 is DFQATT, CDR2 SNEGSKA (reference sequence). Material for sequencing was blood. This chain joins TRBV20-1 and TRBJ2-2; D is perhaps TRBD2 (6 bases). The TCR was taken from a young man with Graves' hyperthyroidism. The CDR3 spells CSARDLSRGKDTGELFF. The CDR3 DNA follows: TGCAGTGCTAGAGATTTGTCGCGCGGGAAGGACACCGGGGAGCTGTTTTTT.